Only one count was recorded for the clone carrying this T cell receptor beta chain. The target antigen is unknown. This entry comes from a study of T cell responses to AZD1222 COVID-19 vaccine. Some clones are missing from TCRdb's copy, which holds only in-frame ones; the method was immunoSEQ multiplex PCR. The repertoire holds some 140,000 clones, with 85% to 90% as singletons. Trimming shortened V by 3 bases and J by 0 bases, and 9 bases separated the two germline ends. CDR3 length equals 15 residues. From germline, CDR1 is MNHEY and CDR2 SMNVEV (reference sequence). Study-level points and caveats: Across the whole spike, CD4 TCRs peaked at regions 160-218 and 743-854.

Sequences were derived from peripheral blood, sampled on day 0 of AZD1222 vaccination. This TCR was recovered from an adult in good health. The V gene is TRBV27, the J gene TRBJ2-1; D uncertain. CDR3 protein: CASSFGLDSYNEQFF. The CDR3 DNA sequence: TGTGCCAGCAGTTTCGGCCTTGACTCCTACAATGAGCAGTTCTTC.